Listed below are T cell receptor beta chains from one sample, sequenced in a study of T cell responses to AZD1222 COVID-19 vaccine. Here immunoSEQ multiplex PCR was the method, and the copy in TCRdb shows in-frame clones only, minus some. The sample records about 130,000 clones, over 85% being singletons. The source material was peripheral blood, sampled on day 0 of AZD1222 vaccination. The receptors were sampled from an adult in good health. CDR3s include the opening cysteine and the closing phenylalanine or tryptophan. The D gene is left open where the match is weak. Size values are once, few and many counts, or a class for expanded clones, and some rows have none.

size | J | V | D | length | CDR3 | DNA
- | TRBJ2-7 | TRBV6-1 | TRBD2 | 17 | CASSGRTSGFPSYEQYF | TGTGCCAGCAGTGGGAGGACTAGCGGGTTTCCCTCCTACGAGCAGTACTTC
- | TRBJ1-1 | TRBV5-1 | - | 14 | CASSRSQAGAEAFF | TGCGCCAGCAGCCGATCCCAGGCAGGAGCTGAAGCTTTCTTT
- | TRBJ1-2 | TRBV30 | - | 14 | CAWSRTYSNYGYTF | TGTGCCTGGAGTCGGACGTACTCGAACTATGGCTACACCTTC
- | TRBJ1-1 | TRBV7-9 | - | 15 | CASILRADMNTEAFF | TGTGCCAGCATCCTGAGGGCGGACATGAACACTGAAGCTTTCTTT
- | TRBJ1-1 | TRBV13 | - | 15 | CASSPHPGPNTEAFF | TGTGCCAGCAGCCCCCACCCGGGACCAAACACTGAAGCTTTCTTT
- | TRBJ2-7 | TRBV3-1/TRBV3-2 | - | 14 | CASSRSLTVPEQYF | TGTGCCAGCAGCCGATCCCTAACAGTCCCCGAGCAGTACTTC
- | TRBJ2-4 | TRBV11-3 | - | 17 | CASSLDRGIGGKNIQYF | TGTGCCAGCAGCTTAGATAGGGGGATTGGGGGCAAAAACATTCAGTACTTC
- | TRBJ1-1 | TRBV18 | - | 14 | CASSPQGLNTEAFF | TGTGCCAGCTCACCACAGGGCCTGAACACTGAAGCTTTCTTT
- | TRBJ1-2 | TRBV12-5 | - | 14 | CARSGVSPLYGYTF | TGTGCTAGATCAGGGGTTTCGCCCCTTTATGGCTACACCTTC
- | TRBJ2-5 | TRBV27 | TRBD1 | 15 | CASTQEGGRRETQYF | TGTGCCAGCACCCAGGAAGGGGGCCGCCGGGAGACCCAGTACTTC
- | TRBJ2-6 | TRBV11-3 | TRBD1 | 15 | CASSLTGTGANVLTF | TGTGCCAGCAGCTTGACAGGGACTGGGGCCAACGTCCTGACTTTC
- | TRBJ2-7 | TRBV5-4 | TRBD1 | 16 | CASSSGQGELRYEQYF | TGTGCCAGCAGCTCCGGACAGGGCGAGCTTCGCTACGAGCAGTACTTC
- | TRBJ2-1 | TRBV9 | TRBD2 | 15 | CASSVGGSGGHEQFF | TGTGCCAGCAGCGTAGGCGGGAGCGGGGGCCATGAGCAGTTCTTC
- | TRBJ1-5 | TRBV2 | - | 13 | CASSGQPDQPQHF | TGTGCCAGCAGTGGGCAACCTGATCAGCCCCAGCATTTT
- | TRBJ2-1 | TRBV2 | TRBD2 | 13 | CASRAGTYNEQFF | TGTGCCAGCAGAGCGGGAACCTACAATGAGCAGTTCTTC
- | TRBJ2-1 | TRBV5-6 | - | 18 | CASSRDRGSAGARGEQFF | TGTGCCAGCAGCCGTGACAGGGGATCGGCGGGGGCGCGGGGTGAGCAGTTCTTC
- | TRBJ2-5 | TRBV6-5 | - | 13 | CASSYETGKTQYF | TGTGCCAGCAGTTACGAGACAGGAAAGACCCAGTACTTC
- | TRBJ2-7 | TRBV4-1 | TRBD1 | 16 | CASSQVLDRGTREQYF | TGCGCCAGCAGCCAAGTGCTGGACAGGGGGACGAGGGAGCAGTACTTC
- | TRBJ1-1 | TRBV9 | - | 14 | CASSVEPDRVEAFF | TGTGCCAGCAGCGTCGAGCCCGACAGAGTTGAAGCTTTCTTT
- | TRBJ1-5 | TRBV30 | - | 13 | CAWSSAQGQPQHF | TGTGCCTGGAGTTCGGCCCAAGGTCAGCCCCAGCATTTT
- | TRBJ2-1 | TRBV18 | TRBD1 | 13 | CASSLGQGDEQFF | TGTGCCAGCTCTTTGGGACAGGGAGATGAGCAGTTCTTC
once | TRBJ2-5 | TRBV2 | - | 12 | CASSEASAVQYF | TGTGCCAGCAGTGAAGCCTCCGCGGTACAGTACTTC
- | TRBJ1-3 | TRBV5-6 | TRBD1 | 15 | CASSLTGGIGNTIYF | TGTGCCAGCAGCTTGACAGGGGGCATTGGAAACACCATATATTTT
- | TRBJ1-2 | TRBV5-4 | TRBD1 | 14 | CASSLRGGNYGYTF | TGTGCCAGCAGCTTACGAGGGGGCAACTATGGCTACACCTTC
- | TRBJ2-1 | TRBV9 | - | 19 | CASSVDWGGAGLSYNEQFF | TGTGCCAGCAGCGTAGATTGGGGAGGCGCAGGGCTCTCCTACAATGAGCAGTTCTTC
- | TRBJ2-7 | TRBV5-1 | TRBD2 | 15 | CASTPRGGGPYEQYF | TGCGCCAGCACTCCCCGTGGCGGGGGGCCGTACGAGCAGTACTTC
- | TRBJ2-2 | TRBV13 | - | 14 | CASPHGGPAGELFF | TGTGCCAGCCCCCATGGGGGGCCGGCCGGGGAGCTGTTTTTT
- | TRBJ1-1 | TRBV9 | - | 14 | CASSVVGGNTEAFF | TGTGCCAGCAGCGTAGTCGGAGGGAACACTGAAGCTTTCTTT
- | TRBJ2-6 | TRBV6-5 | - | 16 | CASSYSKGAGANVLTF | TGTGCCAGCAGTTACTCGAAGGGCGCTGGGGCCAACGTCCTGACTTTC
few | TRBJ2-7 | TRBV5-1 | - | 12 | CASSSTGDEQYF | TGCGCCAGCAGCTCGACAGGAGACGAGCAGTACTTC